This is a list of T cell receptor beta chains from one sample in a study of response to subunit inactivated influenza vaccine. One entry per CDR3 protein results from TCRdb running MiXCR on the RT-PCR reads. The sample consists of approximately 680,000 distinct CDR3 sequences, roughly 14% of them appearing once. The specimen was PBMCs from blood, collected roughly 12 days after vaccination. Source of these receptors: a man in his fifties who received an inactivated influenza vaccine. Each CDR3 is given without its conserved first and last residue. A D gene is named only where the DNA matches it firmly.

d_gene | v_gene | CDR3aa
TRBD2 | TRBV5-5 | ASSFGVAGSLEQY
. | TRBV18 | ASSPNRDSEQF
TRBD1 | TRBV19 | ASSSGLWDRHNYGYT
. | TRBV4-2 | ASSQEWREPTDTQY
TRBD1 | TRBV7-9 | ASMTGNEGEQY
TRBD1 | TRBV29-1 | SVTGTGLDGELF
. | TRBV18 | ASSPEGVNEQF
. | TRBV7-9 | ASRGGETQY
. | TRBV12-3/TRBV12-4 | ASSLNLLRPF
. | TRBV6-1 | ASSRDGASKDTEAF
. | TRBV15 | ATSRDKGQIAKNIQY
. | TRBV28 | ASSLLPRRDTEAF
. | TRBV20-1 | SASGQTEAF
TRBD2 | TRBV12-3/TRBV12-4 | ASSLLAGDTDTQY
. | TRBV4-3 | ASSHGVRDTNEKLF
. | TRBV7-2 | ASSLGGGDEKLF
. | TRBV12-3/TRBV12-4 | ASSFGSGAGNTIY
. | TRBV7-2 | ASSLVGGFYEQY
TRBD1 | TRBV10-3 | AISRGQGAQEQY
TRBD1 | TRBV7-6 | ASSPDRFIGNEQF
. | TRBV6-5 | ASSYWGFSSYNEQF
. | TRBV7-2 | ASRAVNGNEQF
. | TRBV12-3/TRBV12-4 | ASSLGGPWGTEPYEQY
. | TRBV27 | ASSLHRAGELF
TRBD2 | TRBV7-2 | ASSRTSGGNTGELF
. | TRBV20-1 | SARSSGPVNEKLF
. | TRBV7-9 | ASSLPPAPDEQF
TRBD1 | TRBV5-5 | ASSLAGTGYEQF
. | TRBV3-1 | ASSQGGGTGQETQY
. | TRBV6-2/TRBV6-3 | ASSYSIGQRNQETQY
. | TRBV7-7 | ASSLESGVWGTQETQY
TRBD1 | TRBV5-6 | ASSHGQGTNQYEQY
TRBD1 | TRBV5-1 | ASSRTGMDNEQF
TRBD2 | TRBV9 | ASSGPSGSSYNEQF
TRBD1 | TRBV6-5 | ASSLGQGARNIQY